The sequence of this T cell receptor (beta chain) was determined in a study of cytomegalovirus exposure and HLA in healthy donors. Study observations and caveats: Indistinguishable V segments, including TRBV6-2 and TRBV6-3, were excluded.

This clone was counted between two and nine times. The antigen is not known. V lost 3 bases and J 6 bases, leaving 9 bases between the germline ends. The germline CDR1 and CDR2 sequences are MGHRA and YSYEKL. The CDR3 extends over 12 amino acids. Researchers ran the PCR with 60 Vbeta and 13 Jbeta primers. Data came from immunoSEQ multiplex PCR; TCRdb stores just in-frame clones and leaves some out. The sample has around 160,000 clones, roughly 80% seen once; the top ten hold roughly 2%. The origin of this receptor is a human donor in good health. The specimen was PBMCs. The chain links TRBV4-1 to TRBJ2-7; D is possibly TRBD2 (5 bases). Here the CDR3 reads CASSHDYSEQYF. CDR3 sequence (DNA): TGCGCCAGCAGCCATGACTACTCCGAGCAGTACTTC.